What follows describes a single T cell receptor beta chain. What it binds is unknown. This specimen belongs to a study of OX40 agonist ivuxolimab in advanced cancers. At the level of the study: Ivuxolimab, an antibody acting as an agonist of OX40 (CD134), was used to treat patients. At 0.01 to 10 mg/kg, ivuxolimab was administered intravenously to patients every 2 weeks. One patient with hepatocellular carcinoma and two with cutaneous melanoma, three in all, had partial responses. Study findings and constraints: In the 0.1 to 3.0 mg/kg range, CD4+ and CD8+ blood T cells had expanded clonally by week 6.

Produced via immunoSEQ multiplex PCR; TCRdb's table is partial and in-frame only. The sample consists of about 100,000 clones, around 90% of them appearing once. The CDR3 length is 16 residues. The germline CDR1 and CDR2 sequences are MNHEY and SMNVEV (reference sequence). V lost 3 bases, J lost 7 bases, and 12 bases stayed unmatched. The chain combines TRBV27 with TRBJ2-7, with 10 bases fitting TRBD2. Here the sequenced sample was CD4+ or CD8+ T cells sorted from blood, taken in a trial of the OX40 agonist ivuxolimab. The TCR sequence derives from an adult with an advanced solid tumor such as melanoma, head and neck, liver or kidney cancer. In DNA, the CDR3 is TGTGCCAGCAGTTTTTTTGGAGCGGGAGGGCCGCGGGAGCAGTACTTC. This codes for CASSFFGAGGPREQYF.